This TCR beta chain emerged from a study of tumor-infiltrating lymphocytes in primary liver carcinoma. Study-wide results and caveats: Only about 7-24% of top clones were detected in each of the five tumor regions. Against blood, tumors held a significantly higher top-250-clone fraction (p = 0.039).

TCR beta cDNA was prepared out of around 460 ng total RNA by means of a constant-region primer. Each TCR beta library was derived from three nested multiplex PCR rounds that employed slightly modified ARM-PCR. Amplification in the first two PCR rounds was performed using TRBV1-TRBV30 forward primers and a C-beta reverse primer for around 11 cycles each. MiXCR was run by TCRdb on the multiplex PCR reads, yielding one entry per CDR3 protein. This table has 40,000 to 55,000 distinct CDR3 sequences, less than 85% appearing once. As concerns this clonotype: Its antigen is still unknown. Compared with germline, one end of the junction differs, possibly owing to a read error.

The study co-extracted DNA and RNA from 20-30 mg of unsorted bulk tissue. Uniformly, tumor samples exhibited a viable tumor cell fraction exceeding 85%. There are 14 residues in the CDR3. The V gene's germline CDR1 is MNHEY and CDR2 SVGAGI. The sequence came from a man in his forties or fifties with primary liver carcinoma and hepatitis B virus infection. The specimen was liver tumor tissue from sampling region 5. Specified subset: tumor region T5, tumor centre. V gene TRBV6-5 combines with J gene TRBJ1-2; 7 bases agree with TRBD1. CDR3 amino acids: CASSLQGGKDGCTF. CDR3 bases: TGTGCCAGCAGTTTGCAGGGGGGAAAGGATGGCTGCACCTTC.